A single sample is the source of the 18 T cell receptor beta chains below, sequenced in a study of blood T cell repertoires in COVID-19. Generated by immunoSEQ multiplex PCR, the TCRdb table keeps only in-frame clones and is missing some. The sample carries 450,000 to 600,000 clones, 75% to 90% recorded once. The sample was PBMCs or T cells enriched from blood (not recorded which). The source is a young woman who had recovered from COVID-19.

This sequence joins TRBV19 and TRBJ2-2; a weak D match, TRBD2 (5 bases). The length of the CDR3 is 15 residues. Germline CDR1 is LNHDA and CDR2 is SQIVND (reference sequence). V lost 7 bases, J lost 0 bases, and 12 bases lay in between. CDR3 region: CASTQRASNTGELFF. Written as DNA, the CDR3 is TGTGCCAGTACCCAGAGGGCCTCGAACACCGGGGAGCTGTTTTTT.

This clone was seen a single time. The genes are TRBV16 and TRBJ2-5; D unresolved. The germline V and J ends were trimmed by 3 bases and 5 bases, with 7 bases remaining between them. The CDR3 covers 12 residues. Germline-derived CDR1 and CDR2 are KGHSY and FQNENV. The CDR3 is CASSHRWETQYF. The DNA for the CDR3 is TGTGCCAGCAGCCATCGGTGGGAGACCCAGTACTTC.

This chain joins TRBV6-1 and TRBJ1-6; no definite D call. Between the trimmed V and J ends, which lost 0 bases and 13 bases, there was a span of 10 bases. Germline CDR1 reads MNHNS; CDR2 reads SASEGT. The CDR3 extends over 13 amino acids. The CDR3 here is CASSEAPFGPLHF. The CDR3 DNA follows: TGTGCCAGCAGTGAAGCTCCCTTTGGCCCCCTCCACTTT.

J is TRBJ2-5 and V is TRBV7-9; a weak D match, TRBD2 (5 bases). V lost 4 bases and J lost 1, with 10 bases in between. The CDR3 totals 14 residues. Germline-derived CDR1 and CDR2 are SEHNR and FQNEAQ (reference sequence). The CDR3 bases are TGTGCCAGCAGCTCGGCCGGGATCCAAGAGACCCAGTACTTC. The encoded protein is CASSSAGIQETQYF.

This clone was seen a handful of times. Other DNA sequences in the same sample also yield this CDR3. The chain couples TRBV5-6 to TRBJ1-6, with 8 bases aligning to TRBD1. Trimming removed 2 bases from V and 9 bases from J; junction bases left unmatched: 4. The length of the CDR3 is 14 residues. In germline, CDR1 is SGHDT, CDR2 YYEEEE. As DNA, the CDR3 is TGTGCCAGCAGCTTAGGACAGGGAGGTTCACCCCTCCACTTT. Translated: CASSLGQGGSPLHF.

The V call is TRBV11-1, the J call TRBJ2-3, with D tentatively TRBD2 (5 bases). Trimming removed 4 bases from V and 2 bases from J, with 10 bases in between. The CDR3 covers 14 residues. The germline V gene has CDR1 SGHAT and CDR2 FQDESV (reference sequence). CDR3 DNA: TGTGCCAGCAGCTCCCCGACTATCACAGATACGCAGTATTTT. Encoded protein: CASSSPTITDTQYF.

A remark on this clone: One end of the junction does not line up with germline, which may come from a read error. The chain combines TRBV6-1 with TRBJ2-6, with 7 bases fitting TRBD2. This CDR3 contains 15 residues. Germline CDR1 MNHNS, CDR2 SASEGT. This CDR3 reads CASSDFSGGVNVLTF. The CDR3 DNA follows: TGTGCCAGCAGTGATTTCAGTGGGGGGGTCAACGTCCTGACTTTC.

The chain employs TRBV19 and TRBJ1-5; 8 positions agree with TRBD1. V gave up 5 bases and J gave up 5 bases; unmatched junction bases: 17. Per the germline V gene, CDR1 is LNHDA and CDR2 is SQIVND (reference sequence). The CDR3 is 18 residues long. Here the CDR3 DNA reads TGTGCCAGTAGTCCCAACAGGGGGGGGGATACAAAGGATCAGCCCCAGCATTTT. Its protein is CASSPNRGGDTKDQPQHF.

The J gene is TRBJ2-7, the V gene TRBV7-8; 9 bases agree with TRBD1. Losses at the gene ends were 1 base for V and 3 bases for J; bases not matched to a gene: 7. The V gene's germline CDR1 is SGHVS and CDR2 FQNEAQ. CDR3 length: 16 residues. CDR3: CASSLGDRALVYEQYF. As DNA, the CDR3 is TGTGCCAGCAGCTTAGGGGACAGGGCATTGGTCTACGAGCAGTACTTC.

This chain joins TRBV5-4 and TRBJ2-5, with 10 positions matching TRBD2. The CDR3 spans 16 residues. Germline V lookup: CDR1 SGHNT, CDR2 YYREEE (reference sequence). The V gene end was trimmed by 4 bases and the J gene end by 3 bases; junction bases not matched to a gene: 9. CDR3: CASSPTRTSGEETQYF. The CDR3, as DNA: TGTGCCAGCAGCCCCACCAGGACTAGCGGAGAAGAGACCCAGTACTTC.

V and J are TRBV12-3 or TRBV12-4 and TRBJ1-2; D unresolved. The CDR3 contains 13 residues. V was trimmed by 6 bases and J by 8 bases, leaving 16 bases between them. Here the CDR3 reads CASSPRRILGYTF. The CDR3 DNA reads as TGTGCCAGCAGCCCTCGGCGGATTTTGGGCTACACCTTC.

V is TRBV10-3 and J is TRBJ1-1; the D is unclear. Trimming left V 11 bases short and J 0 bases short, with 19 bases between. The CDR3 covers 15 residues. From germline, CDR1 is ENHRY and CDR2 SYGVKD. CDR3 in DNA: TGTGCCGTCTCCTTGGGTGAGGGAGTGAACACTGAAGCTTTCTTT. Protein: CAVSLGEGVNTEAFF.

The V call is TRBV11-1, the J call TRBJ1-5; D remains unclear. The CDR3 spans 13 residues. V was shortened by 1 base and J by 6 bases, with 7 bases between the two germline ends. Germline CDR1 and CDR2: SGHAT and FQDESV (reference sequence). The CDR3 DNA follows: TGTGCCAGCAGCTTAGGAGGGAGTCAGCCCCAGCATTTT. It yields the protein CASSLGGSQPQHF.

The chain links TRBV5-1 to TRBJ1-3; D uncertain. V lost 0 bases to trimming and J lost 2 bases, with 9 bases between them. The CDR3 has 15 residues. Per the germline V gene, CDR1 is SGHRS and CDR2 is YFSETQ. CDR3 in amino acids: CASSLGQNPGNTIYF. CDR3 nucleotide sequence: TGCGCCAGCAGCTTGGGGCAGAACCCTGGAAACACCATATATTTT.

The genes are TRBV15 and TRBJ2-5, with TRBD1 matching over 8 bases. The CDR3 sequence is 15 residues long. V gave up 5 bases and J gave up 3 bases; unmatched junction bases: 8. Germline V lookup: CDR1 LNHNV, CDR2 YYDKDF (reference sequence). The CDR3 spells CATSVRQGWKETQYF. CDR3 coding DNA: TGTGCCACCAGCGTGCGACAGGGGTGGAAAGAGACCCAGTACTTC.

This chain joins TRBV9 and TRBJ1-3; 8 positions agree with TRBD1. There are 16 residues in the CDR3. Trimming at V came to 4 bases and at J to 4 bases, leaving 10 bases not matched to a gene. From germline, CDR1 is SGDLS and CDR2 YYNGEE. In DNA form, the CDR3 reads TGTGCCAGCAGCCCTCAGACAGGGGTTACAGGAAACACCATATATTTT. This codes for CASSPQTGVTGNTIYF. Full variable domain (outside the CDR3, taken from reference TRBV9 and TRBJ1-3): DSGVTQTPKHLITATGQRVTLRCSPRSGDLSVYWYQQSLDQGLQFLIQYYNGEERAKGNILERFSAQQFPDLHSELNLSSLELGDSALYFCASSPQTGVTGNTIYFGEGSWLTVV.

The genes are TRBV11-1 and TRBJ1-1; D gene unclear. There are 11 residues in the CDR3. The V end was cut by 5 bases, the J end by 12 bases, with 13 bases between. The germline CDR1 and CDR2 sequences are SGHAT and FQDESV (reference sequence). The DNA of the CDR3 is TGTGCCAGCAGCCTAGGAGAGAAGACTTTCTTT. Encoded protein: CASSLGEKTFF.

This clone appeared a few times. The chain is built from TRBV2 and TRBJ2-7, with TRBD1 as a possible D gene (5 bases). The CDR3 is 13 residues long. Germline V gives CDR1 SNHLY, CDR2 FYNNEI. Trimming removed 4 bases at V and 2 bases at J, with 9 bases between. The CDR3 protein is CASSGQGTYEQYF. The CDR3 DNA sequence: TGTGCCAGCAGTGGGCAGGGCACCTACGAGCAGTACTTC.